This T cell receptor (beta chain) was identified in a study of blood T cell repertoires in COVID-19. At the level of the study: Italy, Spain and the United States were the sources of the convalescent and acute COVID-19 samples. PBMCs, B-cell-depleted T cells, or T cells were the source of the cDNA or gDNA that made up the material.

Per germline, CDR1 KGHSH and CDR2 LQKENI. Deletions cut 6 bases from V and 1 base from J, with 9 bases between. There are 13 residues in the CDR3. As processed by the authors: Researchers report that nucleated cell counts were estimated from reference gene primer amplification. Clones were read by immunoSEQ multiplex PCR, and TCRdb kept only the in-frame ones, dropping some. That table is the source of V, J and clone size, and D and trimming were worked out from the DNA. The sample lists under 200,000 clones; more than 75% were seen once. For this clone: The sample has other DNA sequences that encode this CDR3 too.

The chain links TRBV18 to TRBJ1-1; possible D gene TRBD1, 6 bases. Sequenced sample: peripheral blood. The sequence came from a man between 65 and 85 years old with acute or convalescent COVID-19. The CDR3 nucleotides are TGTGCCAGCTCCCTGGACAGGAACACTGAAGCTTTCTTT. This codes for CASSLDRNTEAFF. The full variable domain, with the rest looked up from reference TRBV18 and TRBJ1-1, is NAGVMQNPRHLVRRRGQEARLRCSPMKGHSHVYWYRQLPEEGLKFMVYLQKENIIDESGMPKERFSAEFPKEGPSILRIQQVVRGDSAAYFCASSLDRNTEAFFGQGTRLTVV.